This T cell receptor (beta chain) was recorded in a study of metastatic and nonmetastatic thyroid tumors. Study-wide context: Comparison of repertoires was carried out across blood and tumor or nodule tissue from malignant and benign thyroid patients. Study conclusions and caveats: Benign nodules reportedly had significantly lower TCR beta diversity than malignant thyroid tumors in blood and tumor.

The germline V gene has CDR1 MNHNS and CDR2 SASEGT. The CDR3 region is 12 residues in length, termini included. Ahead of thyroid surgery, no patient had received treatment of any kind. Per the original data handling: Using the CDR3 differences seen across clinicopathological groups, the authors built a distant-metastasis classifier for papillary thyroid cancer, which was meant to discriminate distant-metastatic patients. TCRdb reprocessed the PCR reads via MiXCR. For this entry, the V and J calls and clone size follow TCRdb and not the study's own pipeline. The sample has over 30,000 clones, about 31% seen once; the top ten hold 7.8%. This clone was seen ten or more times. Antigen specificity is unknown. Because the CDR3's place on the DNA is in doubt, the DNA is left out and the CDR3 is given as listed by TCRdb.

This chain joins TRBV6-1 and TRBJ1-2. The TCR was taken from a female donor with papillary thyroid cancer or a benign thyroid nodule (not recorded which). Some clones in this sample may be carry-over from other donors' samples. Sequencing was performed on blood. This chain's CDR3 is CASSFGSGGYTF.